This T cell receptor beta chain was identified in a study of regulatory T cells in long-lasting Graves disease. With V trimmed by 8 bases and J by 0 bases, 7 bases remained unmatched. The CDR3 consists of 15 residues. Looked up from germline, CDR1 is KGHSH and CDR2 is LQKENI. CDR3-region Arm-PCR and iRepertoire HTBI primers produced the TCR beta libraries. TCRdb analysed the multiplex PCR reads with MiXCR anew, one entry per CDR3 protein. The sample yields some 450,000 distinct CDR3 sequences, roughly 15% seen once. Time point described: newly diagnosed GD, antithyroid drugs for less than 3 months. PBMC-derived RNA was used for the TCR library. It was an endocrinology department in Xi'an, China, that provided the patients. In this sample, this clonotype turned up many times. Its specificity is not known. Study-wide findings and caveats: Peripheral blood was the sole material, not thyroid tissue.

The data were also submitted as part of a second study, on T cells in Graves' hyperthyroidism and ophthalmopathy. That paper adds: Uncontrolled infection, other autoimmune disease, pregnancy or lactation led to exclusion. Among clonotypes expanded in thyroid above 0.001, most were also found in blood.

Sequences were derived from peripheral blood mononuclear cells (PBMCs), sampled at new diagnosis, from a patient treated with antithyroid drugs. The source is a woman aged 25 to 45 with Graves disease. This chain connects TRBV18 to TRBJ1-5, with TRBD1 matching over 7 bases. The CDR3 loop reads CASSRDSNSNQPQHF. DNA of the CDR3: TGTGCCAGCAGTCGGGACAGCAATAGCAATCAGCCCCAGCATTTT.